This TCR beta chain stems from a study of blood T cells in healthy people across ages. As for the study in general: Through template switching, about one barcoded beta molecule was captured per two T cells, as measured in model experiments.

The authors ran a second PCR of roughly 6 to 12 cycles using a sample-barcoded 5' primer and a J-beta primer mix. TCRdb redid the calling of the 5' RACE reads with MiXCR, one entry per CDR3 protein. This table has around 1,600,000 distinct CDR3 sequences, about 42% appearing once. The study's findings and limits: Both naive CD4+ cell counts and diversity were greater in long-lived donors than in aged donors. Investigators treated diversity estimates from one million T cells as underestimates. Researchers said unsorted PBMCs prevented a conclusive naive versus antigen-experienced comparison.

Concerning this clonotype itself: What it recognizes is unknown. An end of the junction does not agree with germline; a read error may underlie this.

The clonotype was recovered from a woman aged 18-29 years in good health. Sequenced: blood.

CDR3 protein: CASSSPPSYDEQFF. The CDR3 DNA is TGCGCCAGCAGCTCCCCACCGTCCTACGATGAGCAGTTCTTC. The chain is built from TRBV5-1 and TRBJ2-1, with D unclear. CDR3 length: 14 residues. Germline V gives CDR1 SGHRS, CDR2 YFSETQ.